This T cell receptor beta chain is drawn from a study of Graves' ophthalmopathy and Graves' hyperthyroidism. Overall study findings and caveats: Ophthalmopathy progression prediction by the model yielded a sensitivity of about 70% and a specificity of 72.22%. A majority of expanded thyroid clonotypes exceeding 0.001 frequency were likewise present in blood.

This clonotype has a count of ten or more. Its antigen is unidentified. Aged 18 to 65, the patients with hyperthyroidism had under 2 months' duration and were newly diagnosed. Orbital computed tomography and thyroid ultrasound, along with TRAb, serum thyroxine and clinical symptoms, underpinned diagnosis. The CDR3 totals 13 residues. Germline loops: CDR1 MNHEY, CDR2 SVGAGI. The V gene lost 2 bases and the J gene lost 2 bases, with 6 bases spanning the gap. As the template, RNA transcripts were used to amplify TCR beta CDR3 regions. The first round was an RT-PCR with HTBI primers, and the second round was a multiplex PCR. TCRdb passed the multiplex PCR reads through MiXCR, listing each CDR3 protein once. The top ten hold roughly 7% of the sample, which has roughly 410,000 distinct CDR3 sequences, 15% seen once.

The V and J genes are TRBV6-5 and TRBJ1-2; weak D call: TRBD1 (6 bases). The clonotype comes from a woman under 30 with stable Graves' hyperthyroidism. Specimen: peripheral blood. CDR3 amino acids: CASSYGQNYGYTF. The CDR3 coding sequence is TGTGCCAGCAGTTACGGACAGAACTATGGCTACACCTTC.